Shown below are 29 T cell receptor beta chains from a single sample sequenced in a study of blood T cells in healthy people across ages (dated by TCRdb to the mid-2010s). The receptor library was made with 5' RACE. For sequencing, an Illumina HiSeq 2500 was employed. A second PCR of about 6 to 12 cycles was run with a J-beta primer mix and a sample-barcoded 5' primer. Using fastp at Q25 and MiXCR, TCRdb reprocessed the public reads and kept productive beta chains. Every entry covers one CDR3 protein and lists the most common genes and DNA from its rows. The sample includes some 1.4 million distinct CDR3 sequences, with approximately 38% observed a single time. Less than 8% of the sample lies in the top ten. Sequencing was carried out using blood. The receptors come from a woman younger than 30 in good health.

The rearrangement joins TRBV7-9 to TRBJ1-2; D is unresolved. V was pared by 1 base and J by 0 bases, with 9 bases between. The CDR3 consists of 15 residues. The germline V gene has CDR1 SEHNR and CDR2 FQNEAQ (reference sequence). The chain's CDR3 is CASSLVGIANYGYTF. DNA for the CDR3: TGTGCCAGCAGCTTAGTCGGGATAGCTAACTATGGCTACACCTTC.

The chain employs TRBV20-1 and TRBJ1-1, with D maybe TRBD1 (6 bases). The CDR3 extends over 13 amino acids. CDR1 is DFQATT and CDR2 is SNEGSKA in the germline V gene (reference sequence). V gave up 6 bases and J gave up 1 base, with 12 bases separating them. The CDR3: CSAGGHPNTEAFF. As DNA, the CDR3 is TGCAGTGCCGGGGGGCACCCGAACACTGAAGCTTTCTTT.

Remarks on this clonotype: Compared with germline, one end of the junction differs, possibly owing to a read error. The chain joins TRBV7-9 to TRBJ1-2; 8 bases are shared with TRBD1. This CDR3 contains 13 residues. Germline CDR1 reads SEHNR; CDR2 reads FQNEAQ (reference sequence). The CDR3 bases are TGTGCCGGCAGCTGGACAGGGAAGGATGGCTACACCTTC. It is translated as CAGSWTGKDGYTF. Variable domain in full (rest from reference TRBV7-9 and TRBJ1-2): DTGVSQNPRHKITKRGQNVTFRCDPISEHNRLYWYRQTLGQGPEFLTYFQNEAQLEKSRLLSDRFSAERPKGSFSTLEIQRTEQGDSAMYLCAGSWTGKDGYTFGSGTRLTVV.

This clonotype was observed a handful of times. This sequence joins TRBV7-9 and TRBJ2-5; tentatively, D is TRBD2 (5 bases). The ends were cut back, 1 base at V and 6 bases at J, with 21 bases in the middle. The germline V gene encodes CDR1 SEHNR and CDR2 FQNEAQ (reference sequence). This CDR3 contains 17 residues. This CDR3 reads CASSLVSLAPAGQTQYF. CDR3 bases: TGTGCCAGCAGCTTAGTGTCCCTAGCCCCTGCGGGTCAGACCCAGTACTTC.

The genes are TRBV3-1 and TRBJ1-2, with TRBD1 as a possible D gene (6 bases). Trimming took 6 bases from V and 8 from J, leaving 22 bases between them. CDR1 is LGHDT, CDR2 YNNKEL, per germline (reference sequence). This CDR3 is built from 15 residues. The CDR3 DNA reads TGTGCCAGCAGGCTCCGAGGGGACGGGGGGCGAGGCTACACCTTC. Its translation is CASRLRGDGGRGYTF.

This clonotype has only a few counts. The rearrangement joins TRBV6-2 or TRBV6-3 to TRBJ2-5, with TRBD2 as a possible D gene (6 bases). V lost 2 bases to trimming and J lost 2 bases, with 21 bases between them. The CDR3 length is 18 residues. Germline CDR1 is MNHEY and CDR2 is SVGEGT. The CDR3 coding sequence is TGTGCCAGCAGTTACCCCTTAACACGCGGGGAGAAACAAGAGACCCAGTACTTC. It yields the protein CASSYPLTRGEKQETQYF.

This rearrangement joins TRBV10-3 to TRBJ1-3; D unresolved. CDR1 ENHRY and CDR2 SYGVKD come from the germline V gene. This CDR3 is 12 amino acids long. Trimming left V 5 bases short and J 6 bases short, with 8 bases between. CDR3 sequence reads: CAISTDANTIYF. For the CDR3, the DNA is TGTGCCATCAGTACTGATGCAAACACCATATATTTT.

This clonotype was found a few times. The chain recombines TRBV7-3 with TRBJ2-7, with 8 bases identical to TRBD1. Germline V lookup: CDR1 SGHTA, CDR2 FQGTGA. The V and J ends lost 5 bases and 4 bases, in that order; junction bases with no gene match: 10. The CDR3 is 15 residues long. DNA for the CDR3: TGTGCCAGCAGCCCGTCCGGGACAGGAGATTACGAGCAGTACTTC. Its protein product is CASSPSGTGDYEQYF. Drawing the rest from reference TRBV7-3 and TRBJ2-7, the complete variable domain is GAGVSQTPSNKVTEKGKYVELRCDPISGHTALYWYRQSLGQGPEFLIYFQGTGAADDSGLPNDRFFAVRPEGSVSTLKIQRTERGDSAVYLCASSPSGTGDYEQYFGPGTRLTVT.

V usage is TRBV7-8 and J usage is TRBJ2-5; 15 bases line up with TRBD2. After removal of 0 bases from V and 1 base from J, the junction contained 6 bases not matched to a gene. CDR3 length: 19 amino acids. In germline, CDR1 is SGHVS, CDR2 FQNEAQ. The CDR3, as DNA: TGTGCCAGCAGCTTAGCCTCAGGACTAGCGGGAGGGGCCCAAGAGACCCAGTACTTC. Translated: CASSLASGLAGGAQETQYF.

A few counts support this clonotype. The chain joins TRBV5-1 to TRBJ2-1; 12 bases align to TRBD2. V lost 7 bases to trimming and J lost 9 bases; unmatched junction nucleotides: 5. Per germline, CDR1 SGHRS and CDR2 YFSETQ. The CDR3 is made up of 13 amino acids. Here the CDR3 reads CASGLAGGTEQFF. The CDR3 DNA reads TGCGCCAGCGGTCTAGCGGGAGGGACTGAGCAGTTCTTC.

This clonotype was picked up a small number of times. The chain links TRBV29-1 to TRBJ2-3; 8 bases line up with TRBD2. J lost 3 bases, V lost 0 bases, and 5 bases had no gene match. This CDR3 spans 15 amino acids. Germline loops: CDR1 SQVTM, CDR2 ANQGSEA. DNA of the CDR3: TGCAGCGTTGAAGAGGCACTAGCGGCAACAGATACGCAGTATTTT. Protein product: CSVEEALAATDTQYF.

The genes are TRBV5-1 and TRBJ2-1, with 10 bases fitting TRBD2. The germline CDR1 and CDR2 sequences are SGHRS and YFSETQ. This CDR3 is 15 amino acids long. Losses at the gene ends were 4 bases for V and 8 bases for J; bases not matched to a gene: 9. CDR3 in DNA: TGCGCCAGCAGCCCCGCTAGCGGGAGTTGGTATGAGCAGTTCTTC. Its protein product is CASSPASGSWYEQFF.

This clonotype came up a few times. This chain uses TRBV7-8 with TRBJ2-5; 9 bases align to TRBD1. The CDR3 has 16 residues. V shed 1 base and J 4 bases; nucleotides not matched to a gene: 7. The germline CDR1 and CDR2 sequences are SGHVS and FQNEAQ. CDR3 sequence (DNA): TGTGCCAGCAGCTTAGGAAGGGACAGGGTGCGAGAGACCCAGTACTTC. The encoded protein is CASSLGRDRVRETQYF.

On this clonotype itself: Compared with germline, one end of the junction differs, possibly owing to a read error. This chain links TRBV7-8 with TRBJ2-7; 7 bases fit TRBD1. Germline CDR1 is SGHVS and CDR2 is FQNEAQ. The CDR3 extends over 14 amino acids. CDR3 bases: TGTGTCAGCAGCTTAGTAGACAGGGACTACGAGCAGTACTTC. It translates to CVSSLVDRDYEQYF.

This chain links TRBV2 with TRBJ2-4, with a weak D call TRBD1 (6 bases). The better agreement between TRBJ2-7 and the DNA end casts doubt on the J call. The CDR3 runs to 15 residues. Germline CDR1 SNHLY, CDR2 FYNNEI. This CDR3 reads CASSRTGSLSYEQYF. CDR3 sequence (DNA): TGTGCCAGCAGCAGAACAGGGTCATTATCGTACGAGCAGTACTTC.

This clonotype was picked up a small number of times. The CDR3 DNA follows: TGTGCCAGCAGTTACTCGAGGACTAGCGGGAGTGCCGGGGAGCTGTTTTTT. Translated: CASSYSRTSGSAGELFF. The chain combines TRBV6-6 with TRBJ2-2, with 13 bases aligning to TRBD2. J gave up 6 bases and V 0 bases, and 4 bases lay outside the gene matches. CDR1 and CDR2 from the germline V gene are MNHNY and SVGAGI (reference sequence). CDR3 size: 17 residues.

The chain couples TRBV3-1 to TRBJ2-1, with D maybe TRBD2 (5 bases). The CDR3 totals 16 residues. Between the trimmed V and J ends, which lost 0 bases and 4 bases, there was a span of 13 bases. CDR1 and CDR2 (germline): LGHDT, YNNKEL (reference sequence). The CDR3 DNA reads as TGTGCCAGCAGCCAAGATCCAGGAGCGGTTTACAATGAGCAGTTCTTC. Its translation: CASSQDPGAVYNEQFF.

This clonotype was seen only a few times. The chain has TRBV3-1 and TRBJ1-1, with a weak D call TRBD1 (6 bases). The CDR3 has 18 amino acids. Germline V gene data show CDR1 as LGHDT and CDR2 as YNNKEL (reference sequence). V was clipped by 4 bases and J by 0 bases, with 21 bases between them. CDR3 sequence: CASSPRVGRGQMNTEAFF. The CDR3 DNA reads as TGTGCCAGCAGCCCCCGCGTTGGCCGGGGGCAAATGAACACTGAAGCTTTCTTT. The variable domain in full, completed from reference TRBV3-1 and TRBJ1-1, reads DTAVSQTPKYLVTQMGNDKSIKCEQNLGHDTMYWYKQDSKKFLKIMFSYNNKELIINETVPNRFSPKSPDKAHLNLHINSLELGDSAVYFCASSPRVGRGQMNTEAFFGQGTRLTVV.

The chain employs TRBV29-1 and TRBJ1-2; tentative D call: TRBD1 (5 bases). Trimming shortened V by 1 base and J by 8 bases, and 14 bases separated the two germline ends. Looked up from germline, CDR1 is SQVTM and CDR2 is ANQGSEA. There are 13 residues in the CDR3. CDR3 DNA: TGCAGCGTTGAAGTTTCCCAGGGTGAGGGCTACACCTTC. Encoded protein: CSVEVSQGEGYTF.

This clonotype has just a few counts. The CDR3 DNA is TGTGCCAGCAGCCCGGTGGGGGCGAAGCCCCAGCATTTT. It is translated as CASSPVGAKPQHF. This rearrangement joins TRBV7-2 to TRBJ1-5; tentative D call: TRBD1 (6 bases). Germline assignment: CDR1 SGHTA and CDR2 FQGNSA. V was cut by 5 bases and J by 8 bases, with 13 bases left in between. The CDR3 sequence is 13 residues long.

This chain links TRBV2 with TRBJ1-2; D is unclear. There are 17 residues in the CDR3. V gave up 6 bases and J gave up 2 bases, with 22 bases separating them. Germline V gives CDR1 SNHLY, CDR2 FYNNEI. CDR3 DNA sequence: TGTGCCAGCAGGGGATCAACAAAGGCCACCCTGAACTATGGCTACACCTTC. Protein sequence: CASRGSTKATLNYGYTF.

The chain has TRBV29-1 and TRBJ2-7; the match to TRBD1 covers 10 bases. Trimming cost V 2 bases and J 4 bases; bases outside gene matches: 5. CDR3 size: 14 residues. From germline, CDR1 is SQVTM and CDR2 ANQGSEA. This chain's CDR3 is CSVERDRGWYEQYF. The CDR3 region has the DNA TGCAGCGTTGAACGGGACAGGGGTTGGTACGAGCAGTACTTC.

The rearrangement links TRBV15 to TRBJ2-4; TRBD2 matches at 11 bases. J gave up 5 bases and V 0 bases, and 18 bases lay outside the gene matches. Germline V CDR1 and CDR2: LNHNV, YYDKDF (reference sequence). The CDR3 extends over 21 amino acids. For the CDR3, the DNA is TGTGCCACCAGCAGAGATCAGGGTTGGGGAACTAGCGGGAGAGGTGAAAACATTCAGTACTTC. It is translated as CATSRDQGWGTSGRGENIQYF.

This chain uses TRBV5-1 with TRBJ2-7; D tentatively reads TRBD1 or TRBD2 (5 bases each). Germline values: CDR1 SGHRS, CDR2 YFSETQ. The CDR3 is 14 residues long. V gave up 8 bases and J gave up 3 bases, with 18 bases separating them. The CDR3 DNA is TGCGCCAGTAGAGAAGCCGGGGCCCACTACGAGCAGTACTTC. Its translation: CASREAGAHYEQYF.

The J gene is TRBJ1-6, the V gene TRBV12-3 or TRBV12-4, with TRBD1 as a possible D gene (5 bases). V lost 4 bases, J lost 10 bases, and 17 bases lay in between. The length of the CDR3 is 15 residues. The CDR3 DNA follows: TGTGCCAGCAGTTCGGCCGGGGGATTAAGGTCACCCCTCCACTTT. This translates into CASSSAGGLRSPLHF.

A few counts support this clonotype. The chain employs TRBV7-9 and TRBJ2-7; tentative D call: TRBD1 (6 bases). CDR1 is SEHNR, CDR2 FQNEAQ, per germline (reference sequence). V was trimmed by 0 bases and J by 5 bases, leaving 14 bases between them. The CDR3 contains 15 residues. The CDR3 nucleotides read TGTGCCAGCAGCTTAGCGAGACAGGCTGTCGACGAGCAGTACTTC. Translating it yields CASSLARQAVDEQYF.

This clonotype has a handful of counts. The J gene is TRBJ1-6, the V gene TRBV6-2 or TRBV6-3, with D possibly matching TRBD1 (5 bases). V gave up 5 bases and J gave up 0 bases, with 17 bases separating them. Germline loops: CDR1 MNHEY, CDR2 SVGEGT. The CDR3 spans 18 residues. For the CDR3, the DNA is TGTGCCAGCAGTACGACGGGACTCCTGAGCTCCTATAATTCACCCCTCCACTTT. It is translated as CASSTTGLLSSYNSPLHF.

This CDR3 is CASSPRGTSGITGELFF. The DNA for the CDR3 is TGTGCCAGCTCGCCTAGGGGGACTAGCGGGATCACCGGGGAGCTGTTTTTT. The chain joins TRBV6-2 or TRBV6-3 to TRBJ2-2; 13 positions agree with TRBD2. From germline, CDR1 is MNHEY and CDR2 SVGEGT. This CDR3 has 17 residues. J gave up 4 bases and V 8 bases, and 10 bases lay outside the gene matches.

The chain links TRBV2 to TRBJ1-6; D uncertain. Germline V gene data show CDR1 as SNHLY and CDR2 as FYNNEI. The CDR3 extends over 14 amino acids. Trimming left V 7 bases short and J 8 bases short, with 15 bases between. CDR3 amino acids: CASNRFRGDSPLHF. CDR3 coding DNA: TGTGCCAGCAACCGGTTCCGCGGGGATTCACCCCTCCACTTT.